Below, 10 T cell receptor beta chains from the same sample are listed, as sequenced in a study of graft-versus-host responses after intestinal transplantation. Only in-frame clones appear in the TCRdb table, and some are missing; sequencing was by immunoSEQ multiplex PCR. The data hold approximately 20,000 clones, with nearly 90% observed a single time. Sample: PBMCs, taken roughly 65 days after intestinal transplantation. These receptors all stem from a human patient who received an intestinal transplant, so some T cells may come from the graft donor.

This chain uses TRBV18 with TRBJ2-5; 8 positions agree with TRBD2. Germline loops: CDR1 KGHSH, CDR2 LQKENI. V shed 4 bases, J shed 5 bases, and the junction held 3 bases outside the gene matches. This CDR3 comprises 13 residues. In DNA form, the CDR3 reads TGTGCCAGCTCACGGACTAGCTGGGAGACCCAGTACTTC. This gives the protein CASSRTSWETQYF.

The chain employs TRBV12-5 and TRBJ1-6; the match to TRBD1 covers 8 bases. The trim removed 3 bases at V and 0 bases at J, leaving 13 bases unmatched. The CDR3 runs to 20 residues. Germline loops: CDR1 LGHNT, CDR2 FRNRAP. CDR3 protein: CASGLTPGQDRSSYNSPLHF. CDR3 in DNA: TGTGCTAGTGGTTTAACTCCGGGACAGGATAGGAGCTCCTATAATTCACCCCTCCACTTT.

CDR3 nucleotides: TGTGCCAGCAGCTTAGGGTGGGGCCTCGAGGCTTTCTTT. It translates to CASSLGWGLEAFF. The gene calls are TRBV7-9 and TRBJ1-1; the D gene is possibly TRBD1 (5 bases). This CDR3 is 13 amino acids long. Trimming removed 1 base from V and 11 bases from J, with 14 bases in between. Germline assignment: CDR1 SEHNR and CDR2 FQNEAQ (reference sequence).

The chain employs TRBV11-2 and TRBJ1-1, with D uncertain. The CDR3 extends over 13 amino acids. Germline V gene lookup returns CDR1 SGHAT and CDR2 FQNNGV. Trimming stripped 2 bases from V and 5 bases from J, with 9 bases between. CDR3 amino acids: CASSLMGWTEAFF. The CDR3 coding sequence is TGTGCCAGCAGCTTAATGGGTTGGACTGAAGCTTTCTTT.

The rearrangement joins TRBV6-5 to TRBJ1-1; D is undetermined. The CDR3 totals 15 residues. The germline gives CDR1 MNHEY, CDR2 SVGAGI. The V gene lost 8 bases and the J gene lost 2 bases, with 18 bases spanning the gap. The DNA of the CDR3 is TGTGCCAGCGCGAGGGAGGTCGATTTAAACACTGAAGCTTTCTTT. Translation: CASAREVDLNTEAFF.

The count of this clone is one. The chain combines TRBV19 with TRBJ1-1, with D possibly TRBD1 on 5 matching bases. V lost 6 bases to trimming and J lost 11 bases, with 28 bases between them. This CDR3 has 16 residues. Germline CDR1 and CDR2: LNHDA and SQIVND (reference sequence). The CDR3 sequence: CASSPGEGEKLSGAFF. The CDR3 DNA reads TGTGCCAGTAGCCCCGGTGAAGGGGAGAAGCTATCAGGCGCTTTCTTT.

This clone was detected only once. The chain couples TRBV19 to TRBJ2-2; TRBD1 matches at 7 bases. The germline CDR1 and CDR2 sequences are LNHDA and SQIVND (reference sequence). There are 16 residues in the CDR3. Germline trimming cut 5 bases from V and 0 bases from J; bases unmatched to any gene: 6. The CDR3 DNA follows: TGTGCCAGTAGTCCCGGACAGGTCTCGAACACCGGGGAGCTGTTTTTT. Protein product: CASSPGQVSNTGELFF.

The CDR3 is CAWDRAVGDTEAFF. The CDR3 DNA is TGTGCCTGGGACAGGGCAGTGGGGGACACTGAAGCTTTCTTT. The rearrangement joins TRBV30 to TRBJ1-1, with 7 bases fitting TRBD1. The CDR3 has 14 amino acids. V gave up 5 bases and J gave up 3 bases; unmatched junction bases: 9. Germline lookup yields CDR1 GTSNPN and CDR2 SVGIG (reference sequence).

V and J are TRBV7-9 and TRBJ1-4; 8 nucleotides line up with TRBD1. Per the germline V gene, CDR1 is SEHNR and CDR2 is FQNEAQ (reference sequence). The CDR3 loop spans 16 amino acids. The V segment lost 5 bases and the J segment 8 bases; nucleotides outside the gene matches: 13. CDR3 in amino acids: CASSPRTGRFREKLFF. Written as DNA, the CDR3 is TGTGCCAGCAGCCCTCGGACAGGGAGGTTTAGAGAAAAACTGTTTTTT.

The genes are TRBV4-3 and TRBJ2-7, with 7 bases identical to TRBD1. The CDR3 extends over 17 amino acids. Germline V gene data show CDR1 as LGHNA and CDR2 as YSLEER. V lost 0 bases to trimming and J lost 3 bases; unmatched junction nucleotides: 11. As DNA, the CDR3 is TGCGCCAGCAGCCAAGAAGTCCGAACAGGGGCTTTCTACGAGCAGTACTTC. It specifies CASSQEVRTGAFYEQYF.